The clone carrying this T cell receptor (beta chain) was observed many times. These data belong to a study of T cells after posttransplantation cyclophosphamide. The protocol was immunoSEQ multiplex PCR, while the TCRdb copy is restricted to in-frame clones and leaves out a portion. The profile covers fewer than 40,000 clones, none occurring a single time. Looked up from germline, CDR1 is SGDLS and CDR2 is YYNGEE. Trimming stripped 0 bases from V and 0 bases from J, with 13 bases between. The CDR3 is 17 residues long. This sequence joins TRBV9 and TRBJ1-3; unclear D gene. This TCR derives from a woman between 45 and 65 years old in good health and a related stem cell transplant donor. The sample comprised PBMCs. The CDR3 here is CASSVAPGPLSGNTIYF. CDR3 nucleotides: TGTGCCAGCAGCGTAGCCCCGGGTCCGCTCTCTGGAAACACCATATATTTT.